The 9 T cell receptor beta chains in this list originate from one sample, sequenced in a study of immune evolution from preneoplasia to lung adenocarcinoma. Generated by immunoSEQ multiplex PCR, the TCRdb table keeps only in-frame clones and is missing some. The sample has 15,000 or so clones, 85% seen once. The specimen was FFPE lung adenocarcinoma in situ tissue. Receptors originate from a donor older than 65 with lung adenocarcinoma.

The V and J genes are TRBV9 and TRBJ2-1; 9 bases match TRBD2. The CDR3 sequence is 15 residues long. The trim removed 0 bases at V and 8 bases at J, leaving 6 bases unmatched. In germline, CDR1 is SGDLS, CDR2 YYNGEE. The CDR3 nucleotides read TGTGCCAGCAGCGTAGGGTCTAGCGGGATTTATGAGCAGTTCTTC. It translates to CASSVGSSGIYEQFF.

CDR3 sequence (DNA): TGTGCCAGTAGTATCACGGTCGCCTATGGCTACACCTTC. Its translation: CASSITVAYGYTF. This chain joins TRBV19 and TRBJ1-2; D remains ambiguous. The CDR3 length is 13 residues. V shed 3 bases and J shed 4 bases, with 9 bases lying between them. Germline V CDR1 and CDR2: LNHDA, SQIVND (reference sequence).

V gene TRBV4-3 combines with J gene TRBJ2-3; 12 bases are shared with TRBD2. This CDR3 comprises 17 residues. CDR1 and CDR2 from the germline V gene are LGHNA and YSLEER. The V segment lost 4 bases and the J segment 3 bases; nucleotides outside the gene matches: 8. CDR3 region: CASSPRTSGMGTDTQYF. The DNA for the CDR3 is TGCGCCAGCAGCCCCCGGACTAGCGGGATGGGGACAGATACGCAGTATTTT.

This clone appeared a single time. This chain joins TRBV7-2 and TRBJ2-1; TRBD2 agrees at 10 bases. Germline lookup yields CDR1 SGHTA and CDR2 FQGNSA. The CDR3 spans 17 residues. V lost 1 base to trimming and J lost 2 bases; unmatched junction nucleotides: 5. CDR3: CASSLVPSGSAYNEQFF. The DNA for the CDR3 is TGTGCCAGCAGCTTAGTTCCTAGCGGGAGTGCCTACAATGAGCAGTTCTTC.

The chain joins TRBV18 to TRBJ1-3, with D unresolved. The CDR3 is 14 residues long. Per germline, CDR1 KGHSH and CDR2 LQKENI. The germline V and J ends were trimmed by 3 bases and 4 bases, with 10 bases remaining between them. For the CDR3, the DNA is TGTGCCAGCTCACCGGGTTTACAGGGAAACACCATATATTTT. Its translation is CASSPGLQGNTIYF.

The V call is TRBV4-3, the J call TRBJ2-7, with 9 bases lining up with TRBD2. In germline, CDR1 is LGHNA, CDR2 YSLEER. J was trimmed by 7 bases and V by 2 bases; bases with no gene match: 9. The CDR3 totals 15 residues. The CDR3 spells CASSQKHSGGYEQYF. CDR3 sequence (DNA): TGCGCCAGCAGCCAAAAGCATAGCGGGGGCTATGAGCAGTACTTC.

This chain uses TRBV6-5 with TRBJ2-1, with D possibly matching TRBD2 (6 bases). V was pared by 0 bases and J by 5 bases, with 8 bases between. CDR3 length: 14 residues. Germline CDR1 is MNHEY and CDR2 is SVGAGI. CDR3 amino acids: CASSYSGEDNEQFF. For the CDR3, the DNA is TGTGCCAGCAGTTACTCCGGGGAGGACAATGAGCAGTTCTTC.

The rearrangement links TRBV15 to TRBJ1-2; TRBD1 aligns across 8 bases. The CDR3 has 15 residues. The germline V gene has CDR1 LNHNV and CDR2 YYDKDF (reference sequence). With 0 bases clipped from V and 3 bases from J, the junction kept 3 bases outside the gene matches. This chain's CDR3 is CATSRDQQGDYGYTF. The CDR3 nucleotides are TGTGCCACCAGCAGAGATCAACAGGGGGACTATGGCTACACCTTC.

This clone has only one observation. The CDR3 coding sequence is TGTGCCAGCAGCTTGGTGGGATACACTGAAGCTTTCTTT. As protein: CASSLVGYTEAFF. This chain joins TRBV5-5 and TRBJ1-1; D ambiguous. CDR3 length: 13 amino acids. Between the trimmed V and J ends, which lost 0 bases and 3 bases, there was a span of 6 bases. CDR1 is SGHKS, CDR2 YYEKEE, per germline (reference sequence).